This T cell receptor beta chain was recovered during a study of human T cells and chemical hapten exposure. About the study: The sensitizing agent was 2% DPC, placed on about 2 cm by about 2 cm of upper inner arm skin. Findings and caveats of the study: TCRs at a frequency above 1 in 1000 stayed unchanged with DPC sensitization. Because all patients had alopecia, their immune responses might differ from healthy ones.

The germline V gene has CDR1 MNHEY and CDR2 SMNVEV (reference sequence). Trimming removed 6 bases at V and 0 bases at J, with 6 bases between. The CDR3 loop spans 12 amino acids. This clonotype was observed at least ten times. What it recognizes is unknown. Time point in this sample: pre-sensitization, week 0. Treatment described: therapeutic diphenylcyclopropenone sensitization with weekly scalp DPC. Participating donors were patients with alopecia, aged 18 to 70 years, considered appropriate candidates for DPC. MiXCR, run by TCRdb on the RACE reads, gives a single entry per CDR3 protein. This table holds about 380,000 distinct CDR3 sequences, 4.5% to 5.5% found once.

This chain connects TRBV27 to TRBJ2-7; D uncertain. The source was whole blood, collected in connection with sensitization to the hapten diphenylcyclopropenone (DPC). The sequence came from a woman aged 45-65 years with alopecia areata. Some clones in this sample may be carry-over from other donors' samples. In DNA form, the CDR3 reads TGTGCCAGCAGGGGTAGCTCCTACGAGCAGTACTTC. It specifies CASRGSSYEQYF.